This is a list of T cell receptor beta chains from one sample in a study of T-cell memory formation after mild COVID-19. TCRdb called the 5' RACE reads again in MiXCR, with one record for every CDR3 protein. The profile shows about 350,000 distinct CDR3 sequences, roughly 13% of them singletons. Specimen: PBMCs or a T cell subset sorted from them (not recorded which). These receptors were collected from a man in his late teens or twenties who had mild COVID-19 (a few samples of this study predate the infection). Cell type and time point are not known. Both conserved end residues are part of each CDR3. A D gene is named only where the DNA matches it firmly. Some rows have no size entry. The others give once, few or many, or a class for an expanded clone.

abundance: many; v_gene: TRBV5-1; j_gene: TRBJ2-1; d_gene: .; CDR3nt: TGCGCCAGCAGCAGATACCGGGCGAACAATGAGCAGTTCTTC; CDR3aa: CASSRYRANNEQFF
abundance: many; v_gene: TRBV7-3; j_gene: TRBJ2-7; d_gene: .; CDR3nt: TGTGCCAGCAGCTTAAGGAGGGGGGCCCCCTACGAGCAGTACTTC; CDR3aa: CASSLRRGAPYEQYF
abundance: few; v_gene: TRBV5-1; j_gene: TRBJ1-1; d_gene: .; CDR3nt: TGCGCCAGCAGCGGACAGATGAACACTGAAGCTTTCTTT; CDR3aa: CASSGQMNTEAFF
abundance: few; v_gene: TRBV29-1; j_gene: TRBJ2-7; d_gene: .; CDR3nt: TGCAGCGTGAATCCGGGGACGACCTACGAGCAGTACTTC; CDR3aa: CSVNPGTTYEQYF
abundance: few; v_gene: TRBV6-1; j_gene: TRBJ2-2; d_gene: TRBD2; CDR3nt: TGTGCCAGCAGTCACGGACTAGCGGAGTACACCGGGGAGCTGTTTTTT; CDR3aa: CASSHGLAEYTGELFF
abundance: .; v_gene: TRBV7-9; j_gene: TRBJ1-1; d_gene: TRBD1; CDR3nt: TGTGCCAGCAGCCTGTACGACAGGGAAGGCACTGAAGCTTTCTTT; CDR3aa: CASSLYDREGTEAFF
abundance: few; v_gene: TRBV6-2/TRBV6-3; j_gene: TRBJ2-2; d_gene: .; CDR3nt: TGTGCCAGCAGTTTGGGGACCGCCGGCACCGGGGAGCTGTTTTTT; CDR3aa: CASSLGTAGTGELFF
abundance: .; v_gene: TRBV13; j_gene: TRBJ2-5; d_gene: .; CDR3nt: TGTGCCAGCAGCTTGAGGGTCAGGGGACAAGAGACCCAGTACTTC; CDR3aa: CASSLRVRGQETQYF
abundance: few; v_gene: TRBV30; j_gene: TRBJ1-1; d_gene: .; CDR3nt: TGTGCCCAAGGGGGAGGGAACACTGAAGCTTTCTTT; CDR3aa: CAQGGGNTEAFF
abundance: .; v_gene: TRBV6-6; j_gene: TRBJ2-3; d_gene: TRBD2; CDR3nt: TGTGCCAGCAGTCTCGGGAGGGGTGCTACGCAGTATTTT; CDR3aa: CASSLGRGATQYF
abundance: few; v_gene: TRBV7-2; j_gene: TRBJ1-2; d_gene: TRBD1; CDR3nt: TGTGCCAGCAGCTCGACAGGGTTGACCTATGGCTACACCTTC; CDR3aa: CASSSTGLTYGYTF
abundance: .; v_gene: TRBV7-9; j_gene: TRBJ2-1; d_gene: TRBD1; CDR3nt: TGTGCCAGCAGCCCCACGGGACAGGGTTACAATGAGCAGTTCTTC; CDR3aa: CASSPTGQGYNEQFF
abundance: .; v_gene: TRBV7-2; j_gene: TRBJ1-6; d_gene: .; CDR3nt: TGTGCCAGCAGGCCTTATAATTCACCCCTCCACTTT; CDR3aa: CASRPYNSPLHF
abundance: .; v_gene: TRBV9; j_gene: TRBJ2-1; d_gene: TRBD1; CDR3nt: TGTGCCAGCAGCGTAGAGGGACAGGGTAACGATGAGCAGTTCTTC; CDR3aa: CASSVEGQGNDEQFF
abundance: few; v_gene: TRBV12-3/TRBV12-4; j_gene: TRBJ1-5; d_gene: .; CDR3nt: TGTGCCAGCAGTTTAACACTAGCGGATCAGCCCCAGCATTTT; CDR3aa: CASSLTLADQPQHF
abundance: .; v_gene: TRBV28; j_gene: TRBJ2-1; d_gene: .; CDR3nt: TGTGCCAGCAGTTGGCCGGAAGACTATTCCCTACATAATGAGCAGTTCTTC; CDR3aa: CASSWPEDYSLHNEQFF
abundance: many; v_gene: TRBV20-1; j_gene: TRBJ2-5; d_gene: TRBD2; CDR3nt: TGCAGTGCTCAGACGATGAGGACTAGTGAGACCCAGTACTTC; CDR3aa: CSAQTMRTSETQYF
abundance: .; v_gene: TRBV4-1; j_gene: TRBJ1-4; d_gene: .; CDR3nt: TGCGCCAGCAGCCGCCCAGGGAAACTGTTTTTT; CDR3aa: CASSRPGKLFF
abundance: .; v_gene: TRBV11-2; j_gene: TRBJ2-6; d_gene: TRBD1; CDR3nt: TGTGCCAGCAGCTCGATTACTCGGGACAGCGGACATGGTGTTCCTGGGGCCAACGTCCTGACTTTC; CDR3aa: CASSSITRDSGHGVPGANVLTF
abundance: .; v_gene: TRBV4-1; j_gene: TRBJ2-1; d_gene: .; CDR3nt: TGCGCCAGCAGCCAAATCGACGACAATGAGCAGTTCTTC; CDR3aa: CASSQIDDNEQFF
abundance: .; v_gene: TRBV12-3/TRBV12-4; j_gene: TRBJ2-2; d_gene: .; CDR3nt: TGTGCCAGCAGCCGGCCCCAGGGTTGGGCCGGGGAGCTGTTTTTT; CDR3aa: CASSRPQGWAGELFF
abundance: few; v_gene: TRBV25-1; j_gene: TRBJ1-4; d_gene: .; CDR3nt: TGTGCCAGCAGTGTCGCGGGAGATGCAACTAATGAAAAACTGTTTTTT; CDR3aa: CASSVAGDATNEKLFF
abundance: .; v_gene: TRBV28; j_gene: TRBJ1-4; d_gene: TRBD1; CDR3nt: TGTGCCAGCAGTTCCGGACAGGGACGAGAAAAACTGTTTTTT; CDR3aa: CASSSGQGREKLFF
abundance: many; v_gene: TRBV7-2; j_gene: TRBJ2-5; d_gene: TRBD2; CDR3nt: TGTGCCAGCAGCTTTGTAGCGGGGAACCAAGAGACCCAGTACTTC; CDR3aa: CASSFVAGNQETQYF
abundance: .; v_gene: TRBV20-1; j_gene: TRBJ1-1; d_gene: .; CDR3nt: TGCAGTGCTAGTTACGGACGACGGAGAGAAAGGCACACTGAAGCTTTCTTT; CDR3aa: CSASYGRRRERHTEAFF
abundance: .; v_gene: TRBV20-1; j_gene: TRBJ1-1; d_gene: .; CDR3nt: TGCAGTGCTAGAGCCGGACAGAGGCCCACTGAAGCTTTCTTT; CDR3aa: CSARAGQRPTEAFF
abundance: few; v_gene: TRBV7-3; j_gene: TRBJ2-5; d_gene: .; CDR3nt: TGTGCCAGCAGCCCAGGAGCTTTCCAAGAGACCCAGTACTTC; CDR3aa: CASSPGAFQETQYF
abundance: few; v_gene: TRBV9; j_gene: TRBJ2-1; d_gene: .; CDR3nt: TGTGCCAGCAGCGCCGTATTTGGCCCATACAATGAGCAGTTCTTC; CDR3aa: CASSAVFGPYNEQFF
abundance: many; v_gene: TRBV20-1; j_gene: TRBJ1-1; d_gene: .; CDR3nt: TGCAGTGCTCCCGCCCGGGCGAACACTGAAGCTTTCTTT; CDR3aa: CSAPARANTEAFF
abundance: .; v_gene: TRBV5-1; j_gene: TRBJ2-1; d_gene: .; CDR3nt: TGCGCCAGCAGCTTGGCCGAACTCACCTACAATGAGCAGTTCTTC; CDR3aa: CASSLAELTYNEQFF
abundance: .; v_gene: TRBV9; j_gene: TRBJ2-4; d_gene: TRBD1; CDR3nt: TGTGCCAGCAGCGTGGGACAGGGGGGTGGCATTCAGTACTTC; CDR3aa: CASSVGQGGGIQYF
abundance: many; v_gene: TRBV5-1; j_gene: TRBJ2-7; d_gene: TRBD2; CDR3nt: TGCGCCAGCAGCTTTGCTAGCGGGGGGAACTACGAGCAGTACTTC; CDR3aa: CASSFASGGNYEQYF
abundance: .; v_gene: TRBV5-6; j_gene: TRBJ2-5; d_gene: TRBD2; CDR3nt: TGTGCCAGCACAACGACGGGGGGGACCCAGTACTTC; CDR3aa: CASTTTGGTQYF
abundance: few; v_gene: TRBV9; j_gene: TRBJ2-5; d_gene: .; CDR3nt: TGTGCCAGCAGCGTAGGATCGGAGACCCAGTACTTC; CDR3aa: CASSVGSETQYF
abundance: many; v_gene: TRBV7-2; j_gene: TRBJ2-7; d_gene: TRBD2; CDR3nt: TGTGCCAGCAGCTTAGTGCGGGGGGTGAACTACGAGCAGTACTTC; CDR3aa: CASSLVRGVNYEQYF
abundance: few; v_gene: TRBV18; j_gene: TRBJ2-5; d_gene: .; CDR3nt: TGTGCCAGCTCACCACTTGCGGGGAGTGAGACCCAGTACTTC; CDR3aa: CASSPLAGSETQYF
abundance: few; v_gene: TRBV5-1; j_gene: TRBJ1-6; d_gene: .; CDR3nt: TGCGCCAGCAGCTTGGGACCCAGGGAGGGTTCACCCCTCCACTTT; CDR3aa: CASSLGPREGSPLHF
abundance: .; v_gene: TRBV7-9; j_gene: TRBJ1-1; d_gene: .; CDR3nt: TGTGCCAGCAGCTCCTTAGGACACTCGAACACTGAAGCTTTCTTT; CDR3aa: CASSSLGHSNTEAFF
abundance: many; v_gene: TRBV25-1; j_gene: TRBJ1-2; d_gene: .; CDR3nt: TGTGCCAGCAGTAATGCGTATGGCTACACCTTC; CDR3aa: CASSNAYGYTF
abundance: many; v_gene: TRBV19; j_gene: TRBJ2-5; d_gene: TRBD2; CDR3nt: TGTGCCAGTAAGAGGGACTCCGGGAGGGAGACCCAGTACTTC; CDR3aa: CASKRDSGRETQYF
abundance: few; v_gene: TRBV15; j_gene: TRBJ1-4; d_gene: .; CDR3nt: TGTGCCACCAGCAGAGTCCCTGGGATCAGTGAAAAACTGTTTTTT; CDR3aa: CATSRVPGISEKLFF
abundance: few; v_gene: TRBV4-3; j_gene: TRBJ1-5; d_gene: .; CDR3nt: TGCGCCAGCAGCCAAGTGGGGGCGGGTTCCCAGCATTTT; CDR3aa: CASSQVGAGSQHF
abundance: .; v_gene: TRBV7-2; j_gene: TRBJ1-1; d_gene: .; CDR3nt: TGTGCCAGCAGCCTGCACCAAGGGGGATCGACTGAAGCTTTCTTT; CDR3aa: CASSLHQGGSTEAFF
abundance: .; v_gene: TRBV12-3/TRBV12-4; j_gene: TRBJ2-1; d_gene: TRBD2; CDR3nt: TGTGCCAGCAGTTCGCTAGCGGGGGGGCCAAATGAGCAGTTCTTC; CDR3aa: CASSSLAGGPNEQFF
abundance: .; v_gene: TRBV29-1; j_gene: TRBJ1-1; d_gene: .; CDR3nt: TGCAGCGTTGAAGTGGGGGCCACTGAAGCTTTCTTT; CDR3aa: CSVEVGATEAFF